These T cell receptor beta chains were read from a single sample in a study of T cell responses to AZD1222 COVID-19 vaccine. Here immunoSEQ multiplex PCR was the method, and the copy in TCRdb shows in-frame clones only, minus some. The sample shows more than 250,000 clones, approximately 95% of them seen only once. Sequenced here: peripheral blood, sampled on day 0 of AZD1222 vaccination. These receptor sequences come from an adult in good health. CDR3s include the opening cysteine and the closing phenylalanine or tryptophan. The order of the fields is D gene, J gene, V gene, clone size, CDR3 protein, CDR3 DNA. The D gene is left open where the match is weak. The listing skips clone size in some rows; elsewhere it reads once, few, many or a size class.

D: -; J: TRBJ1-1; V: TRBV5-1; size: -; CDR3: CASSLGKDGSFEAFF; DNA: TGCGCCAGCAGCTTGGGAAAAGACGGAAGCTTTGAAGCTTTCTTT
D: TRBD2; J: TRBJ2-3; V: TRBV6-1; size: -; CDR3: CASSELAGGPDTQYF; DNA: TGTGCCAGCAGTGAACTAGCGGGAGGTCCAGATACGCAGTATTTT
D: -; J: TRBJ2-1; V: TRBV6-1; size: -; CDR3: CASSEVGSYYNEQFF; DNA: TGTGCCAGCAGTGAAGTAGGCTCATACTACAATGAGCAGTTCTTC
D: -; J: TRBJ1-1; V: TRBV27; size: -; CDR3: CASIASRGNTEAFF; DNA: TGTGCCAGCATTGCCTCCAGGGGAAACACTGAAGCTTTCTTT
D: -; J: TRBJ1-5; V: TRBV28; size: -; CDR3: CASRYTGTYSNQPQHF; DNA: TGTGCCAGCAGGTACACGGGGACTTATAGCAATCAGCCCCAGCATTTT
D: TRBD2; J: TRBJ2-1; V: TRBV11-2; size: -; CDR3: CASSSLAASYNEQFF; DNA: TGTGCCAGCAGCTCTCTAGCGGCCTCCTACAATGAGCAGTTCTTC
D: TRBD2; J: TRBJ2-7; V: TRBV4-1; size: -; CDR3: CASSQEGASGYYEQYF; DNA: TGCGCCAGCAGCCAAGAGGGCGCTAGCGGCTACTACGAGCAGTACTTC
D: TRBD2; J: TRBJ2-1; V: TRBV18; size: -; CDR3: CASSPLAGSYNEQFF; DNA: TGTGCCAGCTCACCACTAGCGGGGAGCTACAATGAGCAGTTCTTC
D: -; J: TRBJ2-1; V: TRBV11-2; size: -; CDR3: CASSSSSGTVYNEQFF; DNA: TGTGCCAGCAGCTCCTCTTCCGGGACTGTCTACAATGAGCAGTTCTTC
D: TRBD2; J: TRBJ2-5; V: TRBV4-3; size: few; CDR3: CASSQQGLAEETQYF; DNA: TGCGCCAGCAGCCAACAGGGACTAGCGGAAGAGACCCAGTACTTC
D: -; J: TRBJ1-6; V: TRBV2; size: -; CDR3: CASGRVGSPLHF; DNA: TGTGCCTCCGGGAGGGTTGGTTCACCCCTCCACTTT
D: -; J: TRBJ2-2; V: TRBV28; size: -; CDR3: CASAPGVTGELFF; DNA: TGTGCCTCCGCGCCGGGGGTGACCGGGGAGCTGTTTTTT
D: -; J: TRBJ2-1; V: TRBV4-2; size: -; CDR3: CASSQVTAVPLGDEQFF; DNA: TGTGCCAGCAGCCAAGTGACGGCGGTACCCTTAGGCGATGAGCAGTTCTTC
D: -; J: TRBJ1-4; V: TRBV10-3; size: -; CDR3: CAIREGVESNEKLFF; DNA: TGTGCCATCAGAGAGGGTGTAGAGTCTAATGAAAAACTGTTTTTT
D: -; J: TRBJ1-1; V: TRBV28; size: -; CDR3: CASSLTPPSNTEAFF; DNA: TGTGCCAGCAGTTTAACACCACCTTCGAACACTGAAGCTTTCTTT
D: -; J: TRBJ2-3; V: TRBV7-8; size: -; CDR3: CASSPFVSDTQYF; DNA: TGTGCCAGCAGCCCTTTTGTTTCGGATACGCAGTATTTT
D: TRBD1; J: TRBJ1-5; V: TRBV19; size: -; CDR3: CASSIGTGFGGQHF; DNA: TGTGCCAGTAGTATTGGGACAGGCTTCGGTGGACAACATTTT